The clone carrying this T cell receptor (beta chain) has only one observation. No antigen is known for it. Assay used: immunoSEQ multiplex PCR; TCRdb lists only in-frame clones, some missing. The sample comprises 110,000 to 150,000 clones, approximately 92% of which are singletons, and around 9% rests with the top ten. The source of the sample is a study of cytomegalovirus exposure and HLA in healthy donors. V lost 3 bases and J 2 bases, leaving 8 bases between the germline ends. From germline, CDR1 is SGHRS and CDR2 YFSETQ. This CDR3 region has 13 residues. Study findings and constraints: Listed as cytomegalovirus-associated were around 160 TCR beta chains.

The genes are TRBV5-1 and TRBJ1-1, with a weak D call TRBD1 (5 bases). Sequencing was done on a sample of PBMCs. The TCR originated in a young woman in good health and CMV-seropositive. As DNA, the CDR3 is TGCGCCAGCAGCTCGGACACTAACACTGAAGCTTTCTTT. This gives the protein CASSSDTNTEAFF.